The entry below describes one T cell receptor (beta chain). Its antigen is unknown. The record has no base qualities; no much larger clone is one base away. The record originates from a study of shared clonotypes between healthy human individuals (dated by TCRdb to about 2020). With respect to the entire study: The cohort included three men and two women between 18 and 49 years of age. For each donor, CD4 naive and CD4 memory were each given three plates, CD8 naive was given two plates, and CD8 memory was given one plate. To estimate repertoire size and how much clonotype sharing occurs between individuals, the study deeply sequenced the blood TCR repertoires of five or six healthy adults. To increase sequencing depth and limit assay-specific biases, TCR repertoire library preparation and sequencing were carried out by different laboratories using diverse techniques. Leukapheresis yielded between about 0.8 and 9.5 billion PBMCs per donor. What the work shows at the level of the full study, not this receptor alone: Sampling was limited to blood, and TCR repertoires in tissue likely differ from TCR repertoires in blood. Compared with non-shared clonotypes, the clonotypes found in all four sorted-subset donors had higher generation probabilities. Naive subsets generally had larger estimated clonotype richness than memory subsets did. Sharing across a handful of donors was observed for around 5% of naive CD4, 3.5% of naive CD8, around 2.5% of memory CD4, and roughly 0.4% of memory CD8 clonotypes. Because the study included only a small number of donors, the genetic and exposure-history diversity represented was limited. Pairwise subsampling indicated that sequencing depth was expected to affect the degree of clonotype sharing among donors. Incomplete sequencing was indicated by rarefaction of sorted-subset datasets, despite the large sequencing depth.

Using the deep immunoSEQ assay, TCR CDR3 regions were amplified from genomic DNA by multiplex PCR. Extracted genomic DNA from each cell subset was spread evenly across all wells of several immunoSEQ 96-well plates, with each plate serving as a replicate. For sorted subsets, 200 ng of genomic DNA, equivalent to tens of thousands of T cell genomes, went into each replicate PCR. Purified libraries were measured with a Qubit 3.0 fluorometer, size-checked on a Bioanalyzer 2100, and measured again with the KAPA Library Quantification kit. Every immunoSEQ 96-well plate was sequenced on a dedicated single-read 150-cycle Illumina NextSeq 550 flow cell. The authors processed their data as follows. Because the immunoSEQ output included only junctional sequences and no quality scores, the filtering could not be the same as the filtering used for full-length reads. Sequences were annotated with PyIR, a Python wrapper for IgBLAST v1.9, and V/J genes and CDR3 were assigned using IMGT germline references. Any read was removed if the V/J assignment was weak (E-value above 1e-6), the CDR3 was missing, or the read contained stop codons, out-of-frame junctions, or ambiguous translated residues. V3J clonotypes were defined as sequences sharing the same inferred V gene, J gene, and CDR3 amino acid sequence. Percentage overlap between repertoires was calculated by dividing the number of shared unique clonotypes by the size of the smaller repertoire. RTK rarefaction, the Chao1 estimator, and Recon v2.1 estimates of unobserved clonotypes were used to assess repertoire richness. OLGA was used to compute generation probabilities for all TCRbeta clonotypes that the gDNA method yielded from a few donors. TCRdb's version of the immuneACCESS table is confined to in-frame rearrangements and falls short of the full clone set. An unresolved V gene accounts for under half of the shortfall where checked; the remainder is of unknown origin. The DNA was the basis for D and trimming; V, J and clone size are from that table. Recorded for this sample are more than 2 million clones; approximately 94% of them occurred a single time. The ten largest make up roughly 1% of the sample.

For the CD8 naive samples, CD45RO-negative cells were positively selected for CCR7, yielding a CD45RA+CCR7+ population from which TemRA cells were excluded. Donors were healthy HIV-negative adults with no recently reported acute infections or vaccinations. All donors were Caucasian adults living in Nashville, Tennessee, USA. Blood was obtained by leukapheresis, after which PBMCs were separated by Ficoll-Histopaque density gradient centrifugation and cryopreserved in liquid nitrogen vapor phase. Analytical flow cytometry was used to check the purity and quantity of each magnetically sorted T cell population. From each sorted fraction, genomic DNA was isolated and quantified by UV absorbance on a Nanodrop 2000c. V is pared back by 3 bases and J by 6 bases, with 11 bases lying between the germline termini. There are 14 amino acids in the CDR3, from cysteine to phenylalanine inclusive. Only CDR3 DNA remains: 42 bases, in frame from the first base. The germline V gene (reference sequence) yields MNHEY for CDR1 and SMNVEV for CDR2.

The source is a man between 18 and 29 years old in good health. The chain couples TRBV27 to TRBJ2-2; the D gene cannot be resolved reliably. Input material: naive CD8+ T cells sorted from blood. What the cell subset or site label conveys for this sample: CD45RA+CCR7+. The DNA is as follows: TGTGCCAGCAGTTTGTCCGGATACCCCGGGGAGCTGTTTTTT. It codes for CASSLSGYPGELFF.